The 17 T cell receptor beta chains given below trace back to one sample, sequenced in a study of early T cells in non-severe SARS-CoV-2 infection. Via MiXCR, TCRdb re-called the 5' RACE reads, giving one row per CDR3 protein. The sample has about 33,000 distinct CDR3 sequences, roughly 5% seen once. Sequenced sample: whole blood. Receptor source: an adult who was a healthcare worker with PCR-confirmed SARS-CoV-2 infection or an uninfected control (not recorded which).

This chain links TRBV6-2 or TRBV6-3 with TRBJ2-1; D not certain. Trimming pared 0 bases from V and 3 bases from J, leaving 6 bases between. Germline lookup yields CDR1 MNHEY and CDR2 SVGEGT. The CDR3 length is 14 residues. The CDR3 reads CASSYSSVYNEQFF. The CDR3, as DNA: TGTGCCAGCAGTTACTCGAGTGTCTACAATGAGCAGTTCTTC.

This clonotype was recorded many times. The CDR3: CASSIGTGRANTGELFF. Here the CDR3 DNA reads TGTGCCAGCAGTATCGGGACAGGGAGGGCGAACACCGGGGAGCTGTTTTTT. This chain connects TRBV27 to TRBJ2-2, with 9 bases fitting TRBD1. Germline loops: CDR1 MNHEY, CDR2 SMNVEV (reference sequence). CDR3 size: 17 residues. Trimming took 5 bases from V and 0 from J; bases not matched to a gene: 7.

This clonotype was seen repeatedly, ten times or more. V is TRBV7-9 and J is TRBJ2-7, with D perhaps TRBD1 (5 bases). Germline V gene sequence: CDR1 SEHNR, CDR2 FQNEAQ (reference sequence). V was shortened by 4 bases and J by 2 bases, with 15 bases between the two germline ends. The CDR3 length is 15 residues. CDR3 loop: CASSSYSGRAYEQYF. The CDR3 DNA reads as TGTGCCAGCAGCTCCTACTCCGGCAGGGCCTACGAGCAGTACTTC.

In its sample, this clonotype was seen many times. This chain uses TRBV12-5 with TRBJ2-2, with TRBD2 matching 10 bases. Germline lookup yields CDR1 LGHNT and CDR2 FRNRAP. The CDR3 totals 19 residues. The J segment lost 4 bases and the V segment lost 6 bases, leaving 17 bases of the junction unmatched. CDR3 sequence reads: CASGRRTSGTPSGTGELFF. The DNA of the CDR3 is TGTGCTAGTGGCCGCCGTACTAGCGGGACCCCCTCGGGCACCGGGGAGCTGTTTTTT.

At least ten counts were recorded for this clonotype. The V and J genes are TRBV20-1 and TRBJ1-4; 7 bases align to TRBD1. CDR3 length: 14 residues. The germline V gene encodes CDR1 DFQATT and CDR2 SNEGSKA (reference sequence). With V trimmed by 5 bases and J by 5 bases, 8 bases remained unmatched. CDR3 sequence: CSAEEGAENEKLFF. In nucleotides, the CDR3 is TGCAGTGCTGAGGAGGGGGCGGAAAATGAAAAACTGTTTTTT.

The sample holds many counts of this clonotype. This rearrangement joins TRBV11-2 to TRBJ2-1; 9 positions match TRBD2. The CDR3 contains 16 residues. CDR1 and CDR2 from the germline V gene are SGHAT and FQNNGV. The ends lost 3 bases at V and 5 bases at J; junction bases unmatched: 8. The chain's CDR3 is CASSFPLASGDNEQFF. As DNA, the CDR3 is TGTGCCAGCAGCTTCCCTCTGGCTAGCGGGGACAATGAGCAGTTCTTC.

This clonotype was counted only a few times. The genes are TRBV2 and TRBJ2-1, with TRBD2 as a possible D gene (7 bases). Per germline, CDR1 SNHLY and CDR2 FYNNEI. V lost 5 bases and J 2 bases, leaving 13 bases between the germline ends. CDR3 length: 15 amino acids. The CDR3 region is CASSLAGAPYNEQFF. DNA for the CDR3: TGTGCCAGCAGTCTGGCGGGGGCTCCCTACAATGAGCAGTTCTTC.

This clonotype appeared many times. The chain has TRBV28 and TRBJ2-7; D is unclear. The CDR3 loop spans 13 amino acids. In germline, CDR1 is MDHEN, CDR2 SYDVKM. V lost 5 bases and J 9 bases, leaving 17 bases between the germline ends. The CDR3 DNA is TGTGCCAGCAGTCTTAGGGCCGTCCCCAGGCAGTACTTC. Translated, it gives CASSLRAVPRQYF. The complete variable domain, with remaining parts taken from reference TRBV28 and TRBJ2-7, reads DVKVTQSSRYLVKRTGEKVFLECVQDMDHENMFWYRQDPGLGLRLIYFSYDVKMKEKGDIPEGYSVSREKKERFSLILESASTNQTSMYLCASSLRAVPRQYFGPGTRLTVT.

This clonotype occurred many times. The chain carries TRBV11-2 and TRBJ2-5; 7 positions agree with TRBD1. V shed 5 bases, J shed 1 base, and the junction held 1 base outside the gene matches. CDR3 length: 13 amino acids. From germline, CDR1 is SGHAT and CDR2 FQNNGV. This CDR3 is CASSRDSQETQYF. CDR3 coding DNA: TGTGCCAGCAGCAGGGACAGCCAAGAGACCCAGTACTTC. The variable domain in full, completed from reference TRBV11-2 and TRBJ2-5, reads EAGVAQSPRYKIIEKRQSVAFWCNPISGHATLYWYQQILGQGPKLLIQFQNNGVVDDSQLPKDRFSAERLKGVDSTLKIQPAKLEDSAVYLCASSRDSQETQYFGPGTRLLVL.

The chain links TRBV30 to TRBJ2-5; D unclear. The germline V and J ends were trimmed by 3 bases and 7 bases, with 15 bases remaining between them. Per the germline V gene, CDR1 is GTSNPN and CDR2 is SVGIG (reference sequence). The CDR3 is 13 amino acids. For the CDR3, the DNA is TGTGCCTGGAGGTATACGGTGGCCGGGACCCAGTACTTC. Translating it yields CAWRYTVAGTQYF.

The DNA for the CDR3 is TGCAGCGTTGTTCCAGGGGGCACTGAAGCTTTCTTT. It yields the protein CSVVPGGTEAFF. This chain uses TRBV29-1 with TRBJ1-1, with TRBD1 matching 7 bases. This CDR3 comprises 12 residues. Germline V gene lookup returns CDR1 SQVTM and CDR2 ANQGSEA. V trimming: 4 bases; J trimming: 4 bases; junction bases outside the gene matches: 3. The full variable domain, its missing parts supplied by reference TRBV29-1 and TRBJ1-1, is SAVISQKPSRDICQRGTSLTIQCQVDSQVTMMFWYRQQPGQSLTLIATANQGSEATYESGFVIDKFPISRPNLTFSTLTVSNMSPEDSSIYLCSVVPGGTEAFFGQGTRLTVV.

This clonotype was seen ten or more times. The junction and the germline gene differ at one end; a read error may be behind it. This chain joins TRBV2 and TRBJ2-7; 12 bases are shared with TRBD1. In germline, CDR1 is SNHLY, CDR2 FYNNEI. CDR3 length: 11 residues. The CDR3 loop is CASRDRDRGQF. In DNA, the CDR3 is TGTGCCAGCAGGGACCGGGACAGGGGGCAATTC. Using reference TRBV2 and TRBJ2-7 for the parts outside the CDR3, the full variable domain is EPEVTQTPSHQVTQMGQEVILRCVPISNHLYFYWYRQILGQKVEFLVSFYNNEISEKSEIFDDQFSVERPDGSNFTLKIRSTKLEDSAMYFCASRDRDRGQFGPGTRLTVT.

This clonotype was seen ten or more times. The CDR3 bases are TGTGCCAGCAGCCGGCGACTAGCGGGGGGGTTCGAGCAGTACTTC. As protein: CASSRRLAGGFEQYF. V is TRBV7-2 and J is TRBJ2-7; TRBD2 agrees at 14 bases. Germline assignment: CDR1 SGHTA and CDR2 FQGNSA. After removal of 5 bases from V and 6 bases from J, the junction contained 6 bases not matched to a gene. CDR3 size: 15 residues.

In DNA form, the CDR3 reads TGTGCCATCAAAGATTCACAGGGGCGGAGGACTGAAGCTTTCTTT. It specifies CAIKDSQGRRTEAFF. The V gene is TRBV10-3, the J gene TRBJ1-1; 7 positions agree with TRBD1. J was trimmed by 5 bases and V by 7 bases; bases with no gene match: 13. CDR3 length equals 15 residues. The germline gives CDR1 ENHRY, CDR2 SYGVKD.

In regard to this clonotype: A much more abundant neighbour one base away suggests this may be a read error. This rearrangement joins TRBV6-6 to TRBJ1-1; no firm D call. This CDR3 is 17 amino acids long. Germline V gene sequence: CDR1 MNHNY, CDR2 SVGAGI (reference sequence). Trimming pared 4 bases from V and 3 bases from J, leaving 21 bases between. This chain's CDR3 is CASSSFPDYGAHTEAFF. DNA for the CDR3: TGTGCCAGCAGTTCCTTCCCGGATTACGGAGCGCACACTGAAGCTTTCTTT.

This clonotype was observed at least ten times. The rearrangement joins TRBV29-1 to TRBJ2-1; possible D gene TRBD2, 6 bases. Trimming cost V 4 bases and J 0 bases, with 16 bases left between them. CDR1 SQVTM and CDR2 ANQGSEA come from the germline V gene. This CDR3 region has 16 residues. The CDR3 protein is CSVALHVSGSYNEQFF. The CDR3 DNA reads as TGCAGCGTTGCCCTCCACGTTAGCGGCTCCTACAATGAGCAGTTCTTC.

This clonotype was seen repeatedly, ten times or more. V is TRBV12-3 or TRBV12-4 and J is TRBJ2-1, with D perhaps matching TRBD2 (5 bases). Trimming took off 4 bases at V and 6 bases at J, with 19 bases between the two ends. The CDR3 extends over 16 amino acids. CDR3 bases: TGTGCCAGCAGTTGGCCCGTCGGTGCGGGTGCCAATGAGCAGTTCTTC. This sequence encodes CASSWPVGAGANEQFF.